This T cell receptor (beta chain) was profiled in a study of monozygotic twins with inflammatory bowel disease. Total RNA isolation used whole blood (no T cell sorting was performed). The germline V gene encodes CDR1 SGHRS and CDR2 YFSETQ. The CDR3 extends over 17 amino acids. An amount of approximately 3,500 ng of total RNA was used for each TCR library. TCRdb processed the 5' RACE reads again and assigns one entry to each CDR3 protein, with no DNA. With a few hundred thousand distinct CDR3 sequences in the sample, the ten largest clones hold 5.5% to 6.5%. This sequence was found in a human donor with ulcerative colitis or Crohn's disease, or a healthy co-twin of an affected twin (not recorded which). The chain has TRBV5-1 and TRBJ1-6. The sample taken for sequencing was blood. CDR3 protein: CASSGGRTGSYNSPLHF. The variable domain in full, with the rest retrieved from reference TRBV5-1 and TRBJ1-6, is KAGVTQTPRYLIKTRGQQVTLSCSPISGHRSVSWYQQTPGQGLQFLFEYFSETQRNKGNFPGRFSGRQFSNSRSEMNVSTLELGDSALYLCASSGGRTGSYNSPLHFGNGTRLTVT.